This is a list of T cell receptor beta chains from one sample in a study of blood T cell repertoires in COVID-19. Method: immunoSEQ multiplex PCR; TCRdb's copy keeps in-frame clones and lacks some. The sample holds some 520,000 clones, about 88% seen once. The sequenced sample consisted of peripheral blood. The source of these receptors is a man between 18 and 35 years old with COVID-19, enrolled during active disease. The CDR3 runs from the conserved cysteine through the conserved F or W. A D gene is named only where the DNA matches it firmly. Part of the rows lack a size; the others show once, few, many or a class for expanded clones.

>NA|11|TRBV6-5|TRBJ2-5|NA
TGTGCCAGCAGTCAACTTGGGACCCAGTACTTC
CASSQLGTQYF
>TRBD2|18|TRBV3-1/TRBV3-2|TRBJ2-7|NA
TGTGCCAGCAGCCAAGAAGACCCTAGCGGGGGGACCAGTTACGAGCAGTACTTC
CASSQEDPSGGTSYEQYF
>TRBD1|13|TRBV2|TRBJ2-5|NA
TGTGCCAGGACAGGGACGGGACAAGAGACCCAGTACTTC
CARTGTGQETQYF
>NA|14|TRBV7-9|TRBJ2-1|NA
TGTGCCAGCAGCACAAAAGGGACAAACAATGAGCAGTTCTTC
CASSTKGTNNEQFF
>TRBD1|15|TRBV10-3|TRBJ1-5|NA
TGTGCCACGAGCGGGACAGGGGTCCCTGAACAGCCCCAGCATTTT
CATSGTGVPEQPQHF
>NA|15|TRBV10-2|TRBJ2-1|once
TGCGCCAGCAGTGAAAGGGGGTCCGGCTACAATGAGCAGTTCTTC
CASSERGSGYNEQFF
>NA|18|TRBV11-2|TRBJ1-4|NA
TGTGCCAGCAGCCCAGGGGTCATCCTGGGAAGAGGGGTTGTAAAACTGTTTTTT
CASSPGVILGRGVVKLFF
>TRBD1|16|TRBV29-1|TRBJ1-5|NA
TGCAGCGTTGCTTGGGGGGCGACAGGGGGCAATCAGCCCCAGCATTTT
CSVAWGATGGNQPQHF
>TRBD1|14|TRBV2|TRBJ1-5|NA
TGTGCCAGCAGCCCTACAGGGGCCGATCAGCCCCAGCATTTT
CASSPTGADQPQHF
>TRBD2|16|TRBV7-2|TRBJ2-7|NA
TGTGCCAGCAGCCATGAGGCACTAGCGGGGCCTTACGAGCAGTACTTC
CASSHEALAGPYEQYF
>NA|15|TRBV9|TRBJ2-1|NA
TGTGCCAGCAGCGTAGGGGGAGGAGCATGGAATGAGCAGTTCTTC
CASSVGGGAWNEQFF
>TRBD2|15|TRBV6-5|TRBJ2-1|once
TGTGCCAGCAGCCCAGGGACTAGCGGGAATGATGAGCAGTTCTTC
CASSPGTSGNDEQFF
>TRBD1|12|TRBV3-1/TRBV3-2|TRBJ1-2|NA
TGTGCCAGCAGCCAAGGACAGGGGGTCTACACCTTC
CASSQGQGVYTF
>TRBD1|14|TRBV7-8|TRBJ1-2|NA
TGTGCCAGCAGCCGGACAGGCCTCCTCTATGGCTACACCTTC
CASSRTGLLYGYTF
>TRBD2|15|TRBV5-1|TRBJ2-7|NA
TGCGCCAGCAGACCCACTAGCGGGATCTCCTACGAGCAGTACTTC
CASRPTSGISYEQYF
>TRBD1|16|TRBV19|TRBJ2-1|NA
TGTGCCAGTAGTACCTCGACAGGGGTAGGCCAAAATGAGCAGTTCTTC
CASSTSTGVGQNEQFF